This TCR beta chain comes out of a study of blood T cell repertoires in COVID-19. As for the study in general: The samples span acute and convalescent COVID-19 from the United States, Italy and Spain. Sources were T cells, B-cell-depleted T cells, or PBMCs; the material itself was cDNA or gDNA.

Trimming at V came to 0 bases and at J to 4 bases, leaving 6 bases not matched to a gene. In germline, CDR1 is MGHRA, CDR2 YSYEKL. This CDR3 comprises 16 residues. Authors' analysis steps: The assay estimated nucleated cells by amplifying reference gene primers. The protocol was immunoSEQ multiplex PCR, while the TCRdb copy is restricted to in-frame clones and leaves out a portion. From that table come the V and J calls and clone size; the DNA was used to work out D and trimming. Of 95,000 to 150,000 clones listed, approximately 81% are singletons. The TCR sequence derives from a woman aged 50 to 60 with acute or convalescent COVID-19. V gene TRBV4-1 combines with J gene TRBJ1-2; 9 bases are a match to TRBD1. The sequenced sample was peripheral blood. CDR3 coding DNA: TGCGCCAGCAGCCAAGATATTCCGGGACAGGGCTATGGCTACACCTTC. It is translated as CASSQDIPGQGYGYTF.